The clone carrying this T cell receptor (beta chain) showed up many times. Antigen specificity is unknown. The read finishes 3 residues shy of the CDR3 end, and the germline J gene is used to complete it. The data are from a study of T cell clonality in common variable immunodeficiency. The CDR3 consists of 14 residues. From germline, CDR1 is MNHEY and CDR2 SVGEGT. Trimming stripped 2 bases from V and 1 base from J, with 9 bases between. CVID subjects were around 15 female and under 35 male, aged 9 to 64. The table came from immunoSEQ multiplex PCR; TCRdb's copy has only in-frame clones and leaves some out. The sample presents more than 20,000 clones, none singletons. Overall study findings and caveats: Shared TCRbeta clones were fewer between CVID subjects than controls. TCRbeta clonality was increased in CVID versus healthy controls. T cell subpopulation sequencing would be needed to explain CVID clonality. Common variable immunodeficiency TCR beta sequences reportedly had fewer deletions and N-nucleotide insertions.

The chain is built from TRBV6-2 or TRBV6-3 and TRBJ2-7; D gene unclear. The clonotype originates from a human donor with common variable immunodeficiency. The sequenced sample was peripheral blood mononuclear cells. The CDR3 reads CASSYRVVSYEQYF. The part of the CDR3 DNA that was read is TGTGCCAGCAGTTACAGGGTAGTGTCCTACGAG.